This T cell receptor beta chain was observed in a study of early T cells in non-severe SARS-CoV-2 infection. Study-level background: Whole-blood bulk RNA, unsorted, was sequenced, and chains were unpaired.

The germline V gene encodes CDR1 SNHLY and CDR2 FYNNEI. The CDR3 totals 14 residues. V lost 6 bases, J lost 4 bases, and 15 bases lay in between. This clonotype was found many times. Researchers attached unique molecular identifiers to individual cDNA molecules. A single record per CDR3 protein comes from TCRdb applying MiXCR to the 5' RACE reads. The table has roughly 42,000 distinct CDR3 sequences, 12% seen once; the top ten hold approximately 15%. The specimen was whole blood. The sequence derives from an adult who was a healthcare worker with PCR-confirmed SARS-CoV-2 infection or an uninfected control (not recorded which). The J gene is TRBJ1-1, the V gene TRBV2; the D gene is possibly TRBD1 (5 bases). The CDR3 region has the DNA TGTGCCAGCAGCGCCATGACCGGGGGCACTGAAGCTTTCTTT. Translating it yields CASSAMTGGTEAFF.